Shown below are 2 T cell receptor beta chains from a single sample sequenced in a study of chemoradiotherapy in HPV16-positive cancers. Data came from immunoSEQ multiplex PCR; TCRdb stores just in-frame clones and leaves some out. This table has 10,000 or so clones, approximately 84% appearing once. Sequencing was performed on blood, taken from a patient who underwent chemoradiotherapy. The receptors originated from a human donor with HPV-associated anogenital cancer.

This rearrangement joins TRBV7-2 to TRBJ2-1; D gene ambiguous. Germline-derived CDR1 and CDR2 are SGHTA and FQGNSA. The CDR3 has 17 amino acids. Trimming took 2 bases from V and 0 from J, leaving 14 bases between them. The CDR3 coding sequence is TGTGCCAGCAGCTTAAACTCTCGAACCGCCTCCTACAATGAGCAGTTCTTC. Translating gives CASSLNSRTASYNEQFF.

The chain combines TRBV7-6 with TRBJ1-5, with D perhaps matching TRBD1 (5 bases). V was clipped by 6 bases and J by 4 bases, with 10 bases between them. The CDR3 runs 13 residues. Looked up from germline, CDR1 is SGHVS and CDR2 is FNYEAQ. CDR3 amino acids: CASSTTENQPQHF. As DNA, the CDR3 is TGTGCCAGCAGTACGACAGAGAATCAGCCCCAGCATTTT.